The 30 T cell receptor beta chains below were found in one sample sequenced in a study of T cell responses to AZD1222 COVID-19 vaccine. Generated by immunoSEQ multiplex PCR, the TCRdb table keeps only in-frame clones and is missing some. The sample consists of about 180,000 clones, 88% of them appearing once. The sample was peripheral blood, taken 28 days after the second AZD1222 dose. The receptors stem from an adult who received the AZD1222 COVID-19 vaccine.

V usage is TRBV6-2 or TRBV6-3 and J usage is TRBJ2-5; 7 positions agree with TRBD2. Germline assignment: CDR1 MNHEY and CDR2 SVGEGT. V lost 2 bases and J lost 4; bases outside the gene matches: 7. This CDR3 has 15 residues. The CDR3 spells CASSYLSLAAETQYF. The DNA of the CDR3 is TGTGCCAGCAGTTACCTCTCCCTAGCGGCAGAGACCCAGTACTTC.

The chain employs TRBV9 and TRBJ2-7; TRBD2 aligns across 9 bases. Losses at the gene ends were 0 bases for V and 7 bases for J; bases not matched to a gene: 8. The germline V gene encodes CDR1 SGDLS and CDR2 YYNGEE. This CDR3 contains 15 residues. The CDR3 spells CASSVGGGRASEQYF. The CDR3 DNA reads TGTGCCAGCAGCGTAGGAGGCGGGAGGGCCAGTGAGCAGTACTTC.

In its sample, this clone was seen once. The chain uses TRBV18 and TRBJ2-1, with a tentative D call TRBD1 (5 bases). The CDR3 loop spans 15 amino acids. CDR1 is KGHSH, CDR2 LQKENI, per germline. The ends were cut back, 2 bases at V and 0 bases at J, with 8 bases in the middle. DNA for the CDR3: TGTGCCAGCTCACCAGACAGAAGCTCCTACAATGAGCAGTTCTTC. Its protein product is CASSPDRSSYNEQFF.

The chain employs TRBV2 and TRBJ2-1, with 7 bases that match TRBD2. Germline V gene data show CDR1 as SNHLY and CDR2 as FYNNEI. V shed 9 bases, J shed 7 bases, and the junction held 12 bases outside the gene matches. The CDR3 contains 14 residues. Here the CDR3 reads CASGQASGRNEQFF. The DNA for the CDR3 is TGTGCCAGTGGGCAGGCTAGCGGCCGAAATGAGCAGTTCTTC.

This clone appeared a few times. The rearrangement joins TRBV12-3 or TRBV12-4 to TRBJ2-2; 7 bases match TRBD1. This CDR3 is 13 amino acids long. The junction had 5 bases not matched to a gene; V was cut back by 8 bases and J by 5 bases. The CDR3 DNA follows: TGTGCCAGCCGACAGGGTCCAACCGGGGAGCTGTTTTTT. It yields the protein CASRQGPTGELFF.

The V and J genes are TRBV24-1 and TRBJ2-2, with 8 bases aligning to TRBD1. CDR3 size: 13 residues. Germline loops: CDR1 KGHDR, CDR2 SFDVKD. V shed 4 bases, J shed 10 bases, and the junction held 4 bases outside the gene matches. CDR3 residues: CATSDRTGMELFF. The CDR3 DNA reads TGTGCCACCAGTGACCGGACAGGGATGGAGCTGTTTTTT.

The chain employs TRBV19 and TRBJ2-3; D not resolved. Trimming took off 6 bases at V and 0 bases at J, with 13 bases between the two ends. The CDR3 sequence is 15 residues long. Germline CDR1 LNHDA, CDR2 SQIVND (reference sequence). The CDR3 DNA is TGTGCCAGTAGGTTAAGGCGTTCTAGCACAGATACGCAGTATTTT. Residues: CASRLRRSSTDTQYF.

The chain links TRBV10-3 to TRBJ2-6, with D possibly matching TRBD1 (6 bases). Trimming took 1 base from V and 0 from J, leaving 13 bases between them. The CDR3 runs to 18 residues. Looked up from germline, CDR1 is ENHRY and CDR2 is SYGVKD. Here the CDR3 reads CAISEWERGSSGANVLTF. CDR3 in DNA: TGTGCCATCAGTGAGTGGGAAAGGGGGAGCTCTGGGGCCAACGTCCTGACTTTC.

The chain links TRBV18 to TRBJ1-1; D call uncertain. Germline loops: CDR1 KGHSH, CDR2 LQKENI. The V gene lost 3 bases and the J gene lost 7 bases, with 15 bases spanning the gap. The CDR3 consists of 14 residues. CDR3 loop: CASSPQGLRGEAFF. The CDR3 DNA reads TGTGCCAGCTCACCCCAAGGCTTACGGGGTGAAGCTTTCTTT. The whole variable domain, remainder taken from reference TRBV18 and TRBJ1-1, is NAGVMQNPRHLVRRRGQEARLRCSPMKGHSHVYWYRQLPEEGLKFMVYLQKENIIDESGMPKERFSAEFPKEGPSILRIQQVVRGDSAAYFCASSPQGLRGEAFFGQGTRLTVV.

This chain connects TRBV9 to TRBJ2-3, with 9 bases aligning to TRBD2. The V and J ends lost 0 bases and 2 bases, in that order; junction bases with no gene match: 4. The CDR3 loop spans 16 amino acids. Germline V gives CDR1 SGDLS, CDR2 YYNGEE. The chain's CDR3 is CASSVGLAGFTDTQYF. The CDR3 bases are TGTGCCAGCAGCGTAGGCCTAGCGGGATTCACAGATACGCAGTATTTT.

The rearrangement links TRBV4-1 to TRBJ2-7; no firm D call. CDR1 MGHRA and CDR2 YSYEKL come from the germline V gene. The ends were cut back, 1 base at V and 1 base at J, with 5 bases in the middle. This CDR3 spans 13 amino acids. The CDR3, as DNA: TGCGCCAGCAGCCAAGTTAGTTCCTACGAGCAGTACTTC. Encoded protein: CASSQVSSYEQYF.

The genes are TRBV30 and TRBJ1-6, with a tentative D call TRBD1 (6 bases). There are 12 residues in the CDR3. Trimming shortened V by 3 bases and J by 7 bases, and 7 bases separated the two germline ends. Germline CDR1 GTSNPN, CDR2 SVGIG (reference sequence). CDR3 sequence (DNA): TGTGCCTGGAGGCAGGGGAATTCACCCCTCCACTTT. Its protein product is CAWRQGNSPLHF.

V is TRBV30 and J is TRBJ2-6, with unresolved D. Per germline, CDR1 GTSNPN and CDR2 SVGIG (reference sequence). The CDR3 length is 14 residues. V lost 7 bases and J 0 bases, leaving 10 bases between the germline ends. Here the CDR3 reads CASLGASGANVLTF. The CDR3 DNA reads as TGTGCCTCTTTGGGTGCCTCTGGGGCCAACGTCCTGACTTTC.

The rearrangement joins TRBV27 to TRBJ2-7; D possibly matches TRBD1 or TRBD2 (6 bases each). The CDR3 loop spans 14 amino acids. V lost 7 bases and J 2 bases, leaving 15 bases between the germline ends. The germline gives CDR1 MNHEY, CDR2 SMNVEV (reference sequence). The CDR3 DNA sequence: TGTGCCAGCATGGGGGCGGGGTTGCCCTACGAGCAGTACTTC. Translation gives CASMGAGLPYEQYF.

A word on this clone: Within the sample, other DNA sequences also encode this same CDR3. The chain carries TRBV28 and TRBJ2-7; D is ambiguous. Germline V gene lookup returns CDR1 MDHEN and CDR2 SYDVKM. This CDR3 has 11 residues. V lost 1 base and J lost 4, with 2 bases in between. CDR3 loop: CASSLLYEQYF. The CDR3 coding sequence is TGTGCCAGCAGTTTATTGTACGAGCAGTACTTC.

J is TRBJ1-1 and V is TRBV7-2; 9 bases align to TRBD1. J was trimmed by 9 bases and V by 5 bases; bases with no gene match: 7. CDR1 is SGHTA and CDR2 is FQGNSA in the germline V gene. The CDR3 totals 13 residues. CDR3 DNA: TGTGCCAGCAGCCAAAACAGGGGGCAGAAAGCTTTCTTT. This sequence encodes CASSQNRGQKAFF.

Written as DNA, the CDR3 is TGTGCCAGCAGCTTAGCCCTAGGGACAGCTGGGGCCAACGTCCTGACTTTC. Its protein product is CASSLALGTAGANVLTF. V is TRBV7-2 and J is TRBJ2-6; 7 positions match TRBD1. V was clipped by 0 bases and J by 2 bases; unmatched bases: 4. CDR3 size: 17 residues. Germline V gene data show CDR1 as SGHTA and CDR2 as FQGNSA.

The chain couples TRBV19 to TRBJ1-1, with D unclear. The CDR3 consists of 13 residues. V was pared by 5 bases and J by 1 base, with 8 bases between. Germline V gene sequence: CDR1 LNHDA, CDR2 SQIVND (reference sequence). This chain's CDR3 is CASSWESNTEAFF. The DNA of the CDR3 is TGTGCCAGTAGTTGGGAATCGAACACTGAAGCTTTCTTT.

This clone was picked up a small number of times. The rearrangement joins TRBV27 to TRBJ1-2; possibly TRBD1 for D (5 bases). With 5 bases removed from V and 2 bases from J, the gap between germline ends came to 9 bases. This CDR3 region has 13 residues. Germline V gives CDR1 MNHEY, CDR2 SMNVEV (reference sequence). Here the CDR3 reads CASSREGNYGYTF. The CDR3 DNA sequence: TGTGCCAGCAGTCGCGAGGGGAACTATGGCTACACCTTC.

The chain is built from TRBV4-1 and TRBJ1-4; D call uncertain. V was shortened by 0 bases and J by 8 bases, with 7 bases between the two germline ends. This CDR3 has 13 residues. CDR1 is MGHRA, CDR2 YSYEKL, per germline. CDR3: CASSQDYGEKLFF. CDR3 nucleotide sequence: TGCGCCAGCAGCCAAGATTACGGCGAAAAACTGTTTTTT.

The chain is built from TRBV2 and TRBJ2-5; TRBD2 matches 7 bases. V lost 9 bases and J lost 5; bases outside the gene matches: 12. The CDR3 extends over 14 amino acids. Germline lookup yields CDR1 SNHLY and CDR2 FYNNEI. The CDR3 loop reads CASLLGPGGETQYF. In DNA form, the CDR3 reads TGTGCCAGTCTCCTGGGCCCCGGGGGGGAGACCCAGTACTTC.

In this sample, this clone turned up a few times. V gene TRBV4-3 combines with J gene TRBJ2-3; the D gene is possibly TRBD2 (5 bases). The CDR3 totals 14 residues. Per germline, CDR1 LGHNA and CDR2 YSLEER. Trimming took 5 bases from V and 0 from J, leaving 9 bases between them. The CDR3 spells CASSSTRSTDTQYF. The CDR3 DNA reads TGCGCCAGCAGCTCCACTAGGAGCACAGATACGCAGTATTTT.

V is TRBV27 and J is TRBJ2-7, with D possibly TRBD1 on 6 matching bases. Germline V gene sequence: CDR1 MNHEY, CDR2 SMNVEV (reference sequence). The V end lost 6 bases, the J end lost 2 bases, and 14 bases lay between the germline ends. The CDR3 sequence is 14 residues long. CDR3 in amino acids: CASRQQGKTYEQYF. The CDR3 nucleotides are TGTGCCAGCAGACAGCAGGGGAAGACCTACGAGCAGTACTTC.

This sequence joins TRBV18 and TRBJ2-1; the match to TRBD2 covers 7 bases. The CDR3 length is 15 residues. The V segment lost 2 bases and the J segment 6 bases; nucleotides outside the gene matches: 7. Germline V gene data show CDR1 as KGHSH and CDR2 as LQKENI. CDR3 in DNA: TGTGCCAGCTCACCAAGGCGGGAGCAAATCAATGAGCAGTTCTTC. It translates to CASSPRREQINEQFF.

The gene calls are TRBV7-3 and TRBJ2-2, with TRBD2 identical over 7 bases. CDR3 length: 15 amino acids. Germline values: CDR1 SGHTA, CDR2 FQGTGA. Trimming at V came to 0 bases and at J to 5 bases, leaving 3 bases not matched to a gene. DNA of the CDR3: TGTGCCAGCAGCTTAACGACTAGCCGAACCGGGGAGCTGTTTTTT. Its protein product is CASSLTTSRTGELFF.

The chain uses TRBV30 and TRBJ2-5; D gene unclear. The CDR3 has 21 residues. The V and J ends lost 3 bases and 1 base respectively, with 33 bases between them. Looked up from germline, CDR1 is GTSNPN and CDR2 is SVGIG (reference sequence). CDR3 sequence reads: CAWSPFPRGVATTPPQETQYF. The CDR3 bases are TGTGCCTGGAGCCCTTTTCCGCGAGGCGTTGCCACTACCCCCCCCCAAGAGACCCAGTACTTC.

The J gene is TRBJ1-6, the V gene TRBV7-9; D might be TRBD1 (5 bases). Trimming stripped 5 bases from V and 6 bases from J, with 11 bases between. Germline CDR1 is SEHNR and CDR2 is FQNEAQ (reference sequence). The CDR3 is 14 amino acids. CDR3 bases: TGTGCCAGCAGCCAAGGGCAGGGTAATTCACCCCTCCACTTT. Encoded protein: CASSQGQGNSPLHF. Complete variable domain (other parts from reference TRBV7-9 and TRBJ1-6): DTGVSQNPRHKITKRGQNVTFRCDPISEHNRLYWYRQTLGQGPEFLTYFQNEAQLEKSRLLSDRFSAERPKGSFSTLEIQRTEQGDSAMYLCASSQGQGNSPLHFGNGTRLTVT.

A single count supports this clone. The chain carries TRBV6-5 and TRBJ2-5, with D perhaps matching TRBD1 (5 bases). The CDR3 extends over 14 amino acids. V lost 7 bases and J lost 5, with 17 bases in between. The germline V gene has CDR1 MNHEY and CDR2 SVGAGI. This CDR3 reads CASTASGARETQYF. For the CDR3, the DNA is TGTGCCAGCACCGCCTCTGGGGCAAGGGAGACCCAGTACTTC.

V and J are TRBV19 and TRBJ2-1; 7 bases agree with TRBD2. J lost 5 bases, V lost 3 bases, and 7 bases had no gene match. Per germline, CDR1 LNHDA and CDR2 SQIVND (reference sequence). The CDR3 extends over 15 amino acids. The CDR3 reads CASSMWRERHNEQFF. The CDR3 region has the DNA TGTGCCAGTAGTATGTGGCGGGAGAGGCACAATGAGCAGTTCTTC.

CDR3 coding DNA: TGTGCCTGGAGGGGACATCGCACAGATACGCAGTATTTT. This translates into CAWRGHRTDTQYF. The V and J genes are TRBV30 and TRBJ2-3, with D possibly being TRBD1 (6 bases). With 3 bases removed from V and 1 base from J, the gap between germline ends came to 8 bases. Germline V gives CDR1 GTSNPN, CDR2 SVGIG (reference sequence). There are 13 residues in the CDR3.